The rows below give T cell receptor beta chains drawn from one sample of a study of cytomegalovirus exposure and HLA in healthy donors. Profiling relied on immunoSEQ multiplex PCR, and the TCRdb table lists in-frame clones only, not all of them. The table lists some 160,000 clones, about 80% of them singletons, with around 2.4% in the top ten. Input material: PBMCs. The receptor set was obtained from a man aged 55 to 70 in good health and CMV-seronegative. Each CDR3 is given with its conserved first and last residue. D genes are given only for firm matches. Some rows have no size entry. The others give once, few or many, or a class for an expanded clone.

>once|TRBV30|TRBJ2-5|.
CAWRAGTAYKEQYF
TGTGCCTGGAGGGCCGGGACTGCCTATAAGGAGCAGTACTTC
>few|TRBV10-3|TRBJ2-6|TRBD1
CAISESGTGSGANVLTF
TGTGCCATCAGTGAGTCTGGGACAGGGTCTGGGGCCAACGTCCTGACTTTC
>.|TRBV9|TRBJ1-1|TRBD1
CASSATGEDTEAFF
TGTGCCAGCAGCGCGACAGGGGAAGACACTGAAGCTTTCTTT
>.|TRBV5-4|TRBJ2-7|.
CASSSRLGEQYF
TGTGCCAGCAGCTCTAGGTTGGGCGAGCAGTACTTC
>.|TRBV12-5|TRBJ1-1|.
CASGLVLGGWGKNTEAFF
TGTGCTAGTGGTTTGGTACTGGGGGGATGGGGGAAGAACACTGAAGCTTTCTTT
>.|TRBV28|TRBJ2-7|TRBD1
CASRSTQGTFREQYF
TGTGCCAGCAGATCAACACAGGGGACCTTTCGCGAGCAGTACTTC
>.|TRBV5-1|TRBJ1-4|.
CASSELHGGTNEKLFF
TGCGCCAGCAGCGAACTACACGGGGGAACTAATGAAAAACTGTTTTTT
>.|TRBV18|TRBJ1-2|.
CASSPTGGYGYTF
TGTGCCAGCTCCCCGACAGGAGGTTATGGCTACACCTTC
>few|TRBV7-2|TRBJ2-3|.
CASSSWTRGTDTQYF
TGTGCCAGCAGCTCCTGGACTCGGGGCACAGATACGCAGTATTTT
>few|TRBV5-1|TRBJ1-4|.
CASSLGQGHEKLFF
TGCGCCAGCAGCTTGGGGCAGGGGCATGAAAAACTGTTTTTT
>.|TRBV19|TRBJ1-5|TRBD1
CASIPGQANQPQHF
TGTGCCAGTATTCCGGGACAGGCTAATCAGCCCCAGCATTTT
>few|TRBV29-1|TRBJ1-4|TRBD1
CSAQGAGNEKLFF
TGCAGCGCTCAGGGGGCAGGGAATGAAAAACTGTTTTTT
>few|TRBV6-5|TRBJ1-5|TRBD1
CASSFRMAGGNQPQHF
TGTGCCAGCAGTTTCCGAATGGCAGGGGGGAATCAGCCCCAGCATTTT
>.|TRBV2|TRBJ2-7|TRBD1
CASSPDRVGEQYF
TGTGCCAGCAGTCCAGACAGGGTGGGGGAGCAGTACTTC
>few|TRBV6-1|TRBJ2-7|.
CASSEAWRGLYEQYF
TGTGCCAGCAGTGAAGCTTGGAGGGGGCTTTACGAGCAGTACTTC
>once|TRBV7-2|TRBJ2-5|TRBD1
CASSPGQGQETQYF
TGTGCCAGCAGCCCGGGACAGGGTCAAGAGACCCAGTACTTC
>.|TRBV6-5|TRBJ1-1|TRBD1
CASSSNDRGNTEAFF
TGTGCCAGCAGTTCAAACGACAGGGGGAACACTGAAGCTTTCTTT
>few|TRBV30|TRBJ2-3|TRBD2
CAWGSGVLTDTQYF
TGTGCCTGGGGTAGCGGGGTCCTCACAGATACGCAGTATTTT
>.|TRBV5-4|TRBJ2-3|TRBD2
CASSGQRGVDTQYF
TGTGCCAGCAGTGGGCAGCGGGGGGTCGATACGCAGTATTTT
>.|TRBV6-1|TRBJ2-1|.
CASRGDRSSYNEQFF
TGTGCCAGCAGGGGAGACAGGAGCTCCTACAATGAGCAGTTCTTC
>.|TRBV29-1|TRBJ2-5|TRBD2
CSGRTSVIQETQYF
TGCAGCGGGAGGACTAGCGTTATCCAAGAGACCCAGTACTTC
>.|TRBV7-9|TRBJ2-7|.
CASSFPRNYEQYF
TGTGCCAGCAGCTTCCCGCGTAACTACGAGCAGTACTTC
>.|TRBV5-4|TRBJ1-4|TRBD1
CASSRGTGLLKLFF
TGTGCCAGCAGTCGCGGGACAGGGTTACTAAAACTGTTTTTT
>.|TRBV7-2|TRBJ2-5|TRBD2
CASSPGLEGTQYF
TGTGCCAGCAGCCCAGGACTAGAAGGGACCCAGTACTTC
>.|TRBV30|TRBJ2-1|.
CAWSKNSYNGQFF
TGTGCCTGGAGTAAGAACAGCTACAATGGGCAGTTCTTC
>.|TRBV10-3|TRBJ1-1|.
CAIRQNTEAFF
TGTGCCATCAGACAGAACACTGAAGCTTTCTTT
>.|TRBV10-2|TRBJ1-5|TRBD1
CASQTGVPNQPQHF
TGCGCCAGCCAAACAGGGGTCCCGAATCAGCCCCAGCATTTT
>.|TRBV10-3|TRBJ1-2|.
CAISELQGLDGYTF
TGTGCCATCAGTGAGTTGCAGGGTCTCGATGGCTACACCTTC
>.|TRBV28|TRBJ1-5|TRBD1
CASSWTGGVQPQHF
TGTGCCAGCAGTTGGACAGGGGGCGTTCAGCCCCAGCATTTT
>.|TRBV30|TRBJ2-3|.
CAWSVPGSTDTQYF
TGTGCCTGGAGTGTACCGGGGTCCACAGATACGCAGTATTTT
>.|TRBV9|TRBJ2-1|TRBD2
CASNLAGGYDEQFF
TGTGCCAGCAATCTAGCGGGAGGATATGATGAGCAGTTCTTC
>.|TRBV29-1|TRBJ2-5|TRBD1
CSVKTGGTETQYF
TGCAGCGTGAAGACAGGGGGCACTGAGACCCAGTACTTC
>.|TRBV21-1|TRBJ1-2|.
CASVWAPTANYGYTF
TGTGCCAGCGTTTGGGCTCCCACCGCTAACTATGGCTACACCTTC
>.|TRBV7-8|TRBJ2-3|TRBD2
CASRSGGLAADTQYF
TGTGCCAGCAGGTCAGGGGGACTAGCTGCAGATACGCAGTATTTT
>few|TRBV7-6|TRBJ2-1|.
CASSPGRGHNEQFF
TGTGCCAGCAGCCCCGGGAGGGGGCACAATGAGCAGTTCTTC
>.|TRBV9|TRBJ1-2|.
CASSVVEGLGYGYTF
TGTGCCAGCAGCGTAGTGGAGGGGCTCGGCTATGGCTACACCTTC
>.|TRBV4-2|TRBJ1-2|.
CASSQDRGGNYGYTF
TGTGCCAGCAGCCAAGACCGGGGGGGGAACTATGGCTACACCTTC
>.|TRBV5-4|TRBJ1-5|.
CASSWSFGGRQPQHF
TGTGCCAGCAGCTGGTCCTTCGGGGGGCGTCAGCCCCAGCATTTT
>.|TRBV7-6|TRBJ2-1|TRBD2
CASSSTSGSYNEQFF
TGTGCCAGCAGCTCTACTAGCGGCTCCTACAATGAGCAGTTCTTC
>.|TRBV10-3|TRBJ2-2|TRBD1
CAISSLGQGDTGELFF
TGTGCCATCAGTAGCCTGGGACAGGGGGACACCGGGGAGCTGTTTTTT
>.|TRBV15|TRBJ2-6|TRBD1
CATSRDRVGTGYVLTF
TGTGCCACCAGCAGAGATCGGGTAGGGACAGGGTACGTCCTGACTTTC
>.|TRBV7-3|TRBJ1-1|.
CASSPNLQGAEAFF
TGTGCCAGCAGCCCCAACTTACAGGGCGCTGAAGCTTTCTTT